Each of the 8 T cell receptor beta chains below was sequenced from the same sample in a study of shared clonotypes between healthy human individuals. TCRdb's table, derived via immunoSEQ multiplex PCR, lists solely in-frame clones and lacks some. The sample includes some 2.3 million clones, 90% to 95% seen only once; the top ten take about 0.37%. Specimen: naive CD4+ T cells from PBMCs. Documented subset: CD45RA+ positively selected. The origin of the receptors is a man between 18 and 35 years old in good health. Some clones in this sample may be carry-over from other donors' samples.

The chain employs TRBV5-1 and TRBJ2-1; 9 bases match TRBD1. The CDR3 spans 16 residues. The germline V gene has CDR1 SGHRS and CDR2 YFSETQ. J gave up 8 bases and V 0 bases, and 9 bases lay outside the gene matches. The CDR3 DNA reads TGCGCCAGCAGCTTGGAACCGGGACAGGGTTCCCATGAGCAGTTCTTC. Its translation: CASSLEPGQGSHEQFF.

The table lists this clone with a count of one. The chain has TRBV7-9 and TRBJ2-1; TRBD1 agrees at 10 bases. V lost 5 bases, J lost 5 bases, and 6 bases stayed unmatched. This CDR3 comprises 15 residues. From germline, CDR1 is SEHNR and CDR2 FQNEAQ (reference sequence). The DNA for the CDR3 is TGTGCCAGCAGCGGGGCGGGGACAGGGGACAATGAGCAGTTCTTC. Residues: CASSGAGTGDNEQFF.

This clone was found once. The germline gene is not matched at one end of the junction; a read error may be the cause. The chain combines TRBV5-1 with TRBJ2-1, with TRBD2 identical over 12 bases. The CDR3 contains 13 residues. Germline loops: CDR1 SGHRS, CDR2 YFSETQ. The CDR3, as DNA: TGCGCCAGCAGCCCTATCCTAGCGGGAGGGCCAGTCTTC. Protein: CASSPILAGGPVF.

This chain uses TRBV5-1 with TRBJ2-2; tentative D call: TRBD1 (5 bases). V lost 3 bases and J 1 base, leaving 7 bases between the germline ends. The CDR3 runs 14 residues. Germline V gene lookup returns CDR1 SGHRS and CDR2 YFSETQ. CDR3 protein: CASSWGGNTGELFF. The CDR3 coding sequence is TGCGCCAGCAGCTGGGGCGGGAACACCGGGGAGCTGTTTTTT.

The chain employs TRBV4-3 and TRBJ1-3; D is unresolved. The V gene lost 0 bases and the J gene lost 0 bases, with 15 bases spanning the gap. The CDR3 length is 18 residues. Germline CDR1 reads LGHNA; CDR2 reads YSLEER. The CDR3 here is CASSQDPPSTNSGNTIYF. Written as DNA, the CDR3 is TGCGCCAGCAGCCAAGATCCCCCCAGCACCAACTCTGGAAACACCATATATTTT.

The chain couples TRBV28 to TRBJ1-5; D is perhaps TRBD1 (5 bases). Trimming took off 7 bases at V and 0 bases at J, with 16 bases between the two ends. The CDR3 has 16 residues. Looked up from germline, CDR1 is MDHEN and CDR2 is SYDVKM. Here the CDR3 DNA reads TGTGCCAGCACCATCCTTGGGGGTTATAGCAATCAGCCCCAGCATTTT. Translated: CASTILGGYSNQPQHF.

This sequence joins TRBV5-1 and TRBJ1-3; D unresolved. The CDR3 is 16 residues long. CDR1 SGHRS and CDR2 YFSETQ come from the germline V gene. Trimming left V 1 base short and J 0 bases short, with 11 bases between. The CDR3 DNA sequence: TGCGCCAGCAGCTTGCATGTCGAGAGCTCTGGAAACACCATATATTTT. Its protein product is CASSLHVESSGNTIYF.

V usage is TRBV7-9 and J usage is TRBJ2-1, with 7 bases identical to TRBD2. The CDR3 is 14 residues long. CDR1 is SEHNR and CDR2 is FQNEAQ in the germline V gene (reference sequence). V lost 4 bases and J lost 5; bases outside the gene matches: 5. CDR3 coding DNA: TGTGCCAGCAGCTCGGGACTACCAAACAATGAGCAGTTCTTC. Protein product: CASSSGLPNNEQFF.